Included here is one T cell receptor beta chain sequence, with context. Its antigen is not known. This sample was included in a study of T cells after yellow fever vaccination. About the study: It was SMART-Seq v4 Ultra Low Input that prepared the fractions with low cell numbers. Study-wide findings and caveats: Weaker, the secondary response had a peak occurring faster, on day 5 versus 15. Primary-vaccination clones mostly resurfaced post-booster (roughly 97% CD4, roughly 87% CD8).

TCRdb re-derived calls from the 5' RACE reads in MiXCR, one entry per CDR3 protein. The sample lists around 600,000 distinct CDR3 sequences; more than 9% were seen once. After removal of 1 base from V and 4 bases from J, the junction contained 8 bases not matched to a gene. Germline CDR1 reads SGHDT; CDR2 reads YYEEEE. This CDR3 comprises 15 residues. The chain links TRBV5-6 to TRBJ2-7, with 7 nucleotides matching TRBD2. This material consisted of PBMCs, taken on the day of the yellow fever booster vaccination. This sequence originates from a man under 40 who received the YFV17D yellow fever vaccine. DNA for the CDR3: TGTGCCAGCAGCTTGCTAGGGCGGGAGTCTTACGAGCAGTACTTC. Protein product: CASSLLGRESYEQYF.